This passage covers 28 T cell receptor beta chains from one sample sequenced in a study of OX40 agonist ivuxolimab in advanced cancers. Sequencing was performed with immunoSEQ multiplex PCR; in TCRdb, only in-frame clones are kept and a portion is missing. Of approximately 64,000 clones in the sample, 80% to 90% were seen once. Specimen: CD4+ or CD8+ T cells sorted from blood, collected in a trial of the OX40 agonist ivuxolimab. The source is an adult with an advanced solid tumor such as melanoma, head and neck, liver or kidney cancer.

The chain couples TRBV19 to TRBJ1-5; TRBD1 might be the D (6 bases). Trimming removed 5 bases from V and 4 bases from J, with 21 bases in between. Germline V gene lookup returns CDR1 LNHDA and CDR2 SQIVND (reference sequence). This CDR3 comprises 17 residues. CDR3 sequence (DNA): TGTGCCAGTAGTCCCTTGAGGGAGGGAGGGGGTAATCAGCCCCAGCATTTT. This gives the protein CASSPLREGGGNQPQHF.

This chain links TRBV15 with TRBJ1-2; D is unclear. CDR3 length: 15 amino acids. V lost 4 bases to trimming and J lost 1 base, with 13 bases between them. The germline V gene has CDR1 LNHNV and CDR2 YYDKDF (reference sequence). The CDR3 region has the DNA TGTGCCACCAGCACGGGTACGCTGATTAACTATGGCTACACCTTC. Translating gives CATSTGTLINYGYTF.

V is TRBV7-9 and J is TRBJ2-7, with unresolved D. The germline V gene has CDR1 SEHNR and CDR2 FQNEAQ (reference sequence). Trimming left V 1 base short and J 2 bases short, with 12 bases between. This CDR3 has 15 amino acids. CDR3 DNA sequence: TGTGCCAGCAGCTTAGAAGGTGGCGCAACCTACGAGCAGTACTTC. This gives the protein CASSLEGGATYEQYF.

The rearrangement uses TRBV7-8 and TRBJ1-1, with D tentatively TRBD1 (6 bases). CDR1 and CDR2 from the germline V gene are SGHVS and FQNEAQ. The CDR3 extends over 15 amino acids. V was clipped by 1 base and J by 5 bases, with 14 bases between them. The CDR3 DNA follows: TGTGCCAGCAGCTTAGGGGGGGGCAGACATACTGAAGCTTTCTTT. Its translation is CASSLGGGRHTEAFF.

This sequence joins TRBV2 and TRBJ2-3; no clear D gene. The germline V gene has CDR1 SNHLY and CDR2 FYNNEI. V was clipped by 6 bases and J by 2 bases, with 9 bases between them. The length of the CDR3 is 13 residues. The CDR3 protein is CASRRFYTDTQYF. In nucleotides, the CDR3 is TGTGCCAGCAGACGCTTCTACACAGATACGCAGTATTTT. Using reference TRBV2 and TRBJ2-3 for the parts outside the CDR3, the full variable domain is EPEVTQTPSHQVTQMGQEVILRCVPISNHLYFYWYRQILGQKVEFLVSFYNNEISEKSEIFDDQFSVERPDGSNFTLKIRSTKLEDSAMYFCASRRFYTDTQYFGPGTRLTVL.

The CDR3 DNA follows: TGTGCCAGCAGTGTAGGGACGGCGGCAACTAATGAAAAACTGTTTTTT. Protein: CASSVGTAATNEKLFF. The chain employs TRBV28 and TRBJ1-4; a weak D match, TRBD1 (5 bases). The CDR3 has 16 residues. Germline assignment: CDR1 MDHEN and CDR2 SYDVKM. V lost 5 bases and J lost 0, with 13 bases in between. Looking up the rest from reference TRBV28 and TRBJ1-4 gives the full variable domain: DVKVTQSSRYLVKRTGEKVFLECVQDMDHENMFWYRQDPGLGLRLIYFSYDVKMKEKGDIPEGYSVSREKKERFSLILESASTNQTSMYLCASSVGTAATNEKLFFGSGTQLSVL.

The chain recombines TRBV5-1 with TRBJ1-1; D gene uncertain. There are 14 residues in the CDR3. Germline loops: CDR1 SGHRS, CDR2 YFSETQ. Trimming left V 3 bases short and J 5 bases short, with 14 bases between. The CDR3: CASSSLTGQTEAFF. CDR3 sequence (DNA): TGCGCCAGCAGCTCGTTGACCGGCCAGACTGAAGCTTTCTTT.

The chain has TRBV7-2 and TRBJ2-1; D is unresolved. The CDR3 has 14 residues. Germline lookup yields CDR1 SGHTA and CDR2 FQGNSA. Trimming stripped 5 bases from V and 4 bases from J, with 12 bases between. CDR3 coding DNA: TGTGCCAGCAGCCCCCATATGGATTACAATGAGCAGTTCTTC. It yields the protein CASSPHMDYNEQFF.

The rearrangement joins TRBV28 to TRBJ1-1; 11 nucleotides agree with TRBD1. Germline trimming cut 2 bases from V and 4 bases from J; bases unmatched to any gene: 3. CDR3 size: 15 residues. Germline loops: CDR1 MDHEN, CDR2 SYDVKM. The CDR3 loop reads CASSLGDRGATEAFF. CDR3 in DNA: TGTGCCAGCAGTTTAGGGGACAGGGGGGCCACTGAAGCTTTCTTT.

The chain couples TRBV5-1 to TRBJ2-1; 12 bases align to TRBD2. Trimming cost V 3 bases and J 6 bases; bases outside gene matches: 4. The CDR3 runs to 15 residues. The germline gives CDR1 SGHRS, CDR2 YFSETQ. CDR3 sequence reads: CASSSGLAGFNEQFF. The CDR3 region has the DNA TGCGCCAGCAGCTCGGGACTAGCGGGCTTCAATGAGCAGTTCTTC. The whole variable domain, remainder taken from reference TRBV5-1 and TRBJ2-1, is KAGVTQTPRYLIKTRGQQVTLSCSPISGHRSVSWYQQTPGQGLQFLFEYFSETQRNKGNFPGRFSGRQFSNSRSEMNVSTLELGDSALYLCASSSGLAGFNEQFFGPGTRLTVL.

V usage is TRBV5-1 and J usage is TRBJ2-6, with D hard to call. CDR3 length: 18 residues. V was cut by 1 base and J by 4 bases, with 18 bases left in between. The germline V gene has CDR1 SGHRS and CDR2 YFSETQ. The CDR3 nucleotides read TGCGCCAGCAGCTTGTCCGCCCGGATCCCCTCCGGGGCCAACGTCCTGACTTTC. Its protein is CASSLSARIPSGANVLTF.

The chain carries TRBV30 and TRBJ1-2; no clear D gene. The V end lost 4 bases, the J end lost 4 bases, and 10 bases lay between the germline ends. CDR1 GTSNPN and CDR2 SVGIG come from the germline V gene (reference sequence). This CDR3 comprises 12 residues. The CDR3 DNA follows: TGTGCCTGGACCCCCTCGGGCTATGGCTACACCTTC. This codes for CAWTPSGYGYTF.

The chain recombines TRBV2 with TRBJ1-4; 7 bases line up with TRBD1. Germline assignment: CDR1 SNHLY and CDR2 FYNNEI. V dropped 9 bases and J dropped 8; count of bases not matched to a gene: 12. The CDR3 loop spans 14 amino acids. The CDR3 loop is CASGGGTVGEKLFF. For the CDR3, the DNA is TGTGCCAGTGGGGGAGGGACAGTCGGAGAAAAACTGTTTTTT.

This chain uses TRBV7-2 with TRBJ2-7; D may be TRBD2 (6 bases). Trimming shortened V by 5 bases and J by 4 bases, and 18 bases separated the two germline ends. The germline CDR1 and CDR2 sequences are SGHTA and FQGNSA. There are 15 residues in the CDR3. The CDR3 spells CASSLHGGVLYEQYF. CDR3 DNA sequence: TGTGCCAGCAGCCTTCACGGCGGGGTCTTATACGAGCAGTACTTC.

This chain joins TRBV6-1 and TRBJ2-7; the D is unclear. CDR1 and CDR2 (germline): MNHNS, SASEGT. The CDR3 totals 14 residues. Trimming took off 6 bases at V and 7 bases at J, with 19 bases between the two ends. Written as DNA, the CDR3 is TGTGCCAGCAGGGACCCACGGGCCTTGGTGGAGCAGTACTTC. It yields the protein CASRDPRALVEQYF.

This clone showed up just a few times. The chain recombines TRBV5-1 with TRBJ2-1, with a weak D call TRBD1 (6 bases). The CDR3 extends over 14 amino acids. Germline V CDR1 and CDR2: SGHRS, YFSETQ. Trimming took off 0 bases at V and 6 bases at J, with 10 bases between the two ends. The DNA of the CDR3 is TGCGCCAGCAGCTTGGGGCAGGGGACCAATGAGCAGTTCTTC. It specifies CASSLGQGTNEQFF.

The chain links TRBV6-6 to TRBJ2-2; 11 nucleotides align to TRBD2. The V segment lost 6 bases and the J segment 1 base; nucleotides outside the gene matches: 1. The CDR3 consists of 15 residues. In germline, CDR1 is MNHNY, CDR2 SVGAGI (reference sequence). The CDR3 spells CASRGTSGNTGELFF. CDR3 sequence (DNA): TGTGCCAGCAGAGGGACTAGCGGGAACACCGGGGAGCTGTTTTTT.

V and J are TRBV28 and TRBJ2-4; D uncertain. The germline V and J ends were trimmed by 5 bases and 0 bases, with 8 bases remaining between them. Germline CDR1 MDHEN, CDR2 SYDVKM. The CDR3 sequence is 14 residues long. CDR3 sequence (DNA): TGTGCCAGCAGTCAAACAATAGCCAAAAACATTCAGTACTTC. Translation: CASSQTIAKNIQYF. The whole variable domain, filled in from reference TRBV28 and TRBJ2-4, reads DVKVTQSSRYLVKRTGEKVFLECVQDMDHENMFWYRQDPGLGLRLIYFSYDVKMKEKGDIPEGYSVSREKKERFSLILESASTNQTSMYLCASSQTIAKNIQYFGAGTRLSVL.

This clone showed up just once. This chain's CDR3 is CASGLKETPEQYF. As DNA, the CDR3 is TGTGCTAGTGGGCTGAAAGAAACGCCTGAGCAGTACTTC. The chain links TRBV12-5 to TRBJ2-7, with D unclear. This CDR3 contains 13 residues. Germline-derived CDR1 and CDR2 are LGHNT and FRNRAP. The germline V and J ends were trimmed by 6 bases and 7 bases, with 16 bases remaining between them.

The chain joins TRBV18 to TRBJ1-1; 7 bases are a match to TRBD1. The V and J ends lost 3 bases and 8 bases, in that order; junction bases with no gene match: 6. The germline CDR1 and CDR2 sequences are KGHSH and LQKENI. CDR3 length equals 13 residues. CDR3 region: CASSPRTGEEAFF. The CDR3 nucleotides read TGTGCCAGCTCACCTCGGACAGGAGAAGAAGCTTTCTTT.

The chain recombines TRBV18 with TRBJ2-3; 12 nucleotides line up with TRBD1. CDR1 and CDR2 (germline): KGHSH, LQKENI. V trimming: 4 bases; J trimming: 6 bases; junction bases outside the gene matches: 5. This CDR3 comprises 15 residues. The CDR3 region is CASSQFGTGGDTQYF. The CDR3 DNA is TGTGCCAGCTCACAATTCGGGACAGGGGGCGATACGCAGTATTTT. Using reference TRBV18 and TRBJ2-3 for the parts outside the CDR3, the full variable domain is NAGVMQNPRHLVRRRGQEARLRCSPMKGHSHVYWYRQLPEEGLKFMVYLQKENIIDESGMPKERFSAEFPKEGPSILRIQQVVRGDSAAYFCASSQFGTGGDTQYFGPGTRLTVL.

The chain couples TRBV7-3 to TRBJ2-2; perhaps TRBD1 as D (5 bases). Germline V gene lookup returns CDR1 SGHTA and CDR2 FQGTGA. The CDR3 totals 16 residues. V lost 5 bases to trimming and J lost 3 bases, with 16 bases between them. CDR3 nucleotide sequence: TGTGCCAGCAGCGCAGCGATGGGGCCCGACACCGGGGAGCTGTTTTTT. Encoded protein: CASSAAMGPDTGELFF.

V usage is TRBV29-1 and J usage is TRBJ1-1; weak D call: TRBD1 (6 bases). Trimming cost V 4 bases and J 0 bases, with 15 bases left between them. The germline V gene has CDR1 SQVTM and CDR2 ANQGSEA. This CDR3 region has 15 residues. The CDR3 DNA sequence: TGCAGCGTTGGGGGGACATGGGAAGTGAACACTGAAGCTTTCTTT. Translation gives CSVGGTWEVNTEAFF.

This sequence joins TRBV29-1 and TRBJ2-1; 7 bases are a match to TRBD2. The CDR3 runs to 15 residues. V was clipped by 8 bases and J by 0 bases; unmatched bases: 10. Germline-derived CDR1 and CDR2 are SQVTM and ANQGSEA. The CDR3 is CSIPTGGSSYNEQFF. Here the CDR3 DNA reads TGCAGCATACCCACTGGCGGGAGCTCCTACAATGAGCAGTTCTTC.

This clone was counted between two and nine times. V is TRBV11-3 and J is TRBJ2-1, with 7 bases that match TRBD1. Per germline, CDR1 SGHNT and CDR2 YENEEA. The V and J ends lost 2 bases and 4 bases, in that order; junction bases with no gene match: 8. The CDR3 loop spans 16 amino acids. CDR3: CASSLTGTEGYNEQFF. The CDR3 DNA reads TGTGCCAGCAGCTTAACCGGGACAGAGGGATACAATGAGCAGTTCTTC. The full variable domain, rest sourced from reference TRBV11-3 and TRBJ2-1, is EAGVVQSPRYKIIEKKQPVAFWCNPISGHNTLYWYLQNLGQGPELLIRYENEEAVDDSQLPKDRFSAERLKGVDSTLKIQPAELGDSAVYLCASSLTGTEGYNEQFFGPGTRLTVL.

The rearrangement joins TRBV7-8 to TRBJ1-5, with unresolved D. The ends were cut back, 1 base at V and 0 bases at J, with 4 bases in the middle. The germline gives CDR1 SGHVS, CDR2 FQNEAQ. There are 14 residues in the CDR3. In DNA, the CDR3 is TGTGCCAGCAGCTTAGAAGATAGCAATCAGCCCCAGCATTTT. It specifies CASSLEDSNQPQHF.

V gene TRBV10-3 combines with J gene TRBJ2-7, with 11 bases matching TRBD1. Germline V CDR1 and CDR2: ENHRY, SYGVKD. This CDR3 is built from 16 residues. V lost 4 bases to trimming and J lost 2 bases; unmatched junction nucleotides: 7. The CDR3 reads CAISGSGTGGTYEQYF. CDR3 DNA: TGTGCCATCAGTGGTTCCGGGACAGGGGGTACCTACGAGCAGTACTTC.

This chain uses TRBV6-1 with TRBJ2-1, with D possibly matching TRBD2 (5 bases). Trimming pared 3 bases from V and 6 bases from J, leaving 12 bases between. In germline, CDR1 is MNHNS, CDR2 SASEGT. This CDR3 is 14 amino acids long. The CDR3 is CASSDQLESNEQFF. The DNA for the CDR3 is TGTGCCAGCAGTGACCAACTAGAGAGCAATGAGCAGTTCTTC.